Listed below are T cell receptor beta chains from one sample, sequenced in a study of T cells in localized non-small cell lung cancer. Using immunoSEQ multiplex PCR, the repertoire was profiled, and TCRdb retains in-frame clones only, with some absent. Of approximately 4,000 clones detected, 24% appear once; the ten largest clones hold around 8.6%. The sequences come from lung tumor tissue, collected before any cancer treatment. The receptor source for this set is a woman aged 40-69 years with stage I lung adenocarcinoma. Each CDR3 is given with its conserved first and last residue. The order of the fields is clone size, J gene, V gene, D gene, CDR3 DNA, CDR3 protein. The D gene is left open where the match is weak. A row's size may be missing; if present it is once, few, many or a size class.

clone size: few
J gene: TRBJ2-2
V gene: TRBV11-3
D gene: .
CDR3 DNA: TGTGCCAGCAGCCCGAGACTAGGGCCCCACACCGGGGAGCTGTTTTTT
CDR3 protein: CASSPRLGPHTGELFF

clone size: .
J gene: TRBJ1-1
V gene: TRBV6-8
D gene: .
CDR3 DNA: TGTGCCAGCAGGAGGGTATTTTCGAACACTGAAGCTTTCTTT
CDR3 protein: CASRRVFSNTEAFF

clone size: large
J gene: TRBJ1-1
V gene: TRBV30
D gene: .
CDR3 DNA: TGTGCCTGGAGTCCGGGTTTGGGGAGCACTGAAGCTTTCTTT
CDR3 protein: CAWSPGLGSTEAFF

clone size: .
J gene: TRBJ1-1
V gene: TRBV23-1
D gene: .
CDR3 DNA: TGCGCCAGCAGTCAAGGGAGTGACAACACTGAAGCTTTCTTT
CDR3 protein: CASSQGSDNTEAFF

clone size: once
J gene: TRBJ1-5
V gene: TRBV15
D gene: .
CDR3 DNA: TGTGCCACCAGCAGTGAGGGGAGCAGCAATCAGCCCCAGCATTTT
CDR3 protein: CATSSEGSSNQPQHF

clone size: few
J gene: TRBJ2-7
V gene: TRBV6-7
D gene: TRBD2
CDR3 DNA: TGTGCCAGCAGTGAAAGGACTAGCGGACTCTACGAGCAGTACTTC
CDR3 protein: CASSERTSGLYEQYF

clone size: few
J gene: TRBJ2-7
V gene: TRBV11-1
D gene: .
CDR3 DNA: TGTGCCAGCGGACCTCAGGGGGGAGTGGGTTACGAGCAGTACTTC
CDR3 protein: CASGPQGGVGYEQYF

clone size: medium-sized
J gene: TRBJ2-7
V gene: TRBV12-5
D gene: .
CDR3 DNA: TGTGCCAGGAACACCGGGTCTAGCTACGAGCAGTACTTC
CDR3 protein: CARNTGSSYEQYF

clone size: few
J gene: TRBJ1-6
V gene: TRBV6-8
D gene: TRBD1
CDR3 DNA: TGTGCCATCAGGGCCGGGACAGATAATTCACCCCTCCACTTT
CDR3 protein: CAIRAGTDNSPLHF

clone size: few
J gene: TRBJ2-5
V gene: TRBV9
D gene: TRBD2
CDR3 DNA: TGTGCCAGCAGCGCTCCGGGACTAGCGGTCGAGACCCAGTACTTC
CDR3 protein: CASSAPGLAVETQYF

clone size: .
J gene: TRBJ1-5
V gene: TRBV29-1
D gene: .
CDR3 DNA: TGCAGCGTTGCGGGGGTAGGCCAGCCCCAGCATTTT
CDR3 protein: CSVAGVGQPQHF

clone size: medium-sized
J gene: TRBJ1-2
V gene: TRBV11-3
D gene: .
CDR3 DNA: TGTGCCAGCAGCTTAGGGTTTTCGCTAACACGGGCAGGGGCAGGCTACACCTTC
CDR3 protein: CASSLGFSLTRAGAGYTF

clone size: .
J gene: TRBJ1-1
V gene: TRBV11-3
D gene: .
CDR3 DNA: TGTGCCAGCAGGGGACAAAAAACAGGGATAACTGAAGCTTTCTTT
CDR3 protein: CASRGQKTGITEAFF

clone size: .
J gene: TRBJ1-4
V gene: TRBV30
D gene: TRBD1
CDR3 DNA: TGTGCCTGGAGCCCCAGCGGGCAGGGGGATGAAAAACTGTTTTTT
CDR3 protein: CAWSPSGQGDEKLFF

clone size: few
J gene: TRBJ2-3
V gene: TRBV6-8
D gene: .
CDR3 DNA: TGTGCCATCAGTTGGGAATCTCGGAAGGATACGCAGTATTTT
CDR3 protein: CAISWESRKDTQYF

clone size: .
J gene: TRBJ1-5
V gene: TRBV19
D gene: TRBD1
CDR3 DNA: TGTGCCAGTAAGACAGGGGTCCCCGATCAGCCCCAGCATTTT
CDR3 protein: CASKTGVPDQPQHF

clone size: medium-sized
J gene: TRBJ2-7
V gene: TRBV6-8
D gene: .
CDR3 DNA: TGTGCCAGCACCAACGACGGACGGGAATACGAGCAGTACTTC
CDR3 protein: CASTNDGREYEQYF

clone size: .
J gene: TRBJ2-4
V gene: TRBV6-1
D gene: .
CDR3 DNA: TGTGCCAGCAGTGAAGCGACGGGCAACAAAAACATTCAGTACTTC
CDR3 protein: CASSEATGNKNIQYF

clone size: few
J gene: TRBJ2-5
V gene: TRBV9
D gene: TRBD1
CDR3 DNA: TGTGCCAGCAGCGCCAACCCGGACAGGGGGCGGGAGACCCAGTACTTC
CDR3 protein: CASSANPDRGRETQYF

clone size: .
J gene: TRBJ1-1
V gene: TRBV18
D gene: .
CDR3 DNA: TGTGCCAGCTCACCAGATAGGAGGGGGGCTGAAGCTTTCTTT
CDR3 protein: CASSPDRRGAEAFF

clone size: few
J gene: TRBJ2-3
V gene: TRBV1
D gene: .
CDR3 DNA: TGCGCCAGCAGCCAAGATTCCCGGGCCGGGGATACGCAGTATTTT
CDR3 protein: CASSQDSRAGDTQYF

clone size: .
J gene: TRBJ1-1
V gene: TRBV19
D gene: .
CDR3 DNA: TGTGCCAGTAGTATAGGGTCCAAGTCTGAAGCTTTCTTT
CDR3 protein: CASSIGSKSEAFF

clone size: medium-sized
J gene: TRBJ1-1
V gene: TRBV29-1
D gene: .
CDR3 DNA: TGCAGCGTTGATCCAGGGATGGCTGAAGCTTTCTTT
CDR3 protein: CSVDPGMAEAFF

clone size: .
J gene: TRBJ1-5
V gene: TRBV19
D gene: .
CDR3 DNA: TGTGCCAGTAGTATAAAGGGCTCTCAGCCCCAGCATTTT
CDR3 protein: CASSIKGSQPQHF

clone size: .
J gene: TRBJ1-2
V gene: TRBV18
D gene: .
CDR3 DNA: TGTGCCAGCTCACCTCAGTCGCTTTATGATGGCTACACCTTC
CDR3 protein: CASSPQSLYDGYTF

clone size: few
J gene: TRBJ2-7
V gene: TRBV6-8
D gene: .
CDR3 DNA: TGTGCCAGCAGTGAGTGGGGTAACTACGAGCAGTACTTC
CDR3 protein: CASSEWGNYEQYF

clone size: .
J gene: TRBJ2-5
V gene: TRBV30
D gene: .
CDR3 DNA: TGTGCCTGGGCTTTCGGGCGGGGCAGGGAGACCCAGTACTTC
CDR3 protein: CAWAFGRGRETQYF

clone size: few
J gene: TRBJ1-3
V gene: TRBV5-1
D gene: .
CDR3 DNA: TGCGCCAGCAGCTTGGACGGACAGCCGAACACCATATATTTT
CDR3 protein: CASSLDGQPNTIYF

clone size: .
J gene: TRBJ1-5
V gene: TRBV6-1
D gene: .
CDR3 DNA: TGTGCCAGCAGTGAAGGGCAGAATAGCAATCAGCCCCAGCATTTT
CDR3 protein: CASSEGQNSNQPQHF

clone size: .
J gene: TRBJ1-2
V gene: TRBV19
D gene: .
CDR3 DNA: TGTGCCAGTAGTATATGGAACAGCTATGGCTACACCTTC
CDR3 protein: CASSIWNSYGYTF

clone size: medium-sized
J gene: TRBJ2-7
V gene: TRBV15
D gene: .
CDR3 DNA: TGTGCCACCAGCAGAGATCGGGGAACCTACGAGCAGTACTTC
CDR3 protein: CATSRDRGTYEQYF

clone size: .
J gene: TRBJ2-4
V gene: TRBV16
D gene: .
CDR3 DNA: TGTGCCAGCAGCCACCCTTCAGCCAAAAACATTCAGTACTTC
CDR3 protein: CASSHPSAKNIQYF

clone size: few
J gene: TRBJ2-7
V gene: TRBV11-3
D gene: TRBD1
CDR3 DNA: TGTGCCAGCAGCCCCTCCGGACAGGGGCGATACGAGCAGTACTTC
CDR3 protein: CASSPSGQGRYEQYF

clone size: few
J gene: TRBJ1-6
V gene: TRBV16
D gene: .
CDR3 DNA: TGTGCCAGCAGCTATGCAATCAGGGTTGTGGATTCACCCCTCCACTTT
CDR3 protein: CASSYAIRVVDSPLHF

clone size: .
J gene: TRBJ1-3
V gene: TRBV2
D gene: .
CDR3 DNA: TGTGCCAGCTCCGGGGGGGCGGAGGGAAACACCATATATTTT
CDR3 protein: CASSGGAEGNTIYF

clone size: few
J gene: TRBJ1-1
V gene: TRBV6-8
D gene: .
CDR3 DNA: TGTGCCAGCAGTTTACAGCTGAACACTGAAGCTTTCTTT
CDR3 protein: CASSLQLNTEAFF

clone size: .
J gene: TRBJ2-7
V gene: TRBV5-3
D gene: TRBD1
CDR3 DNA: TGTGCCAGAAGCTTGGCCGGACAGGGGAGACACGAGCAGTACTTC
CDR3 protein: CARSLAGQGRHEQYF

clone size: .
J gene: TRBJ2-7
V gene: TRBV9
D gene: .
CDR3 DNA: TGTGCCAGCAGCTTAAGGCAGGGAAGAGCCTACGAGCAGTACTTC
CDR3 protein: CASSLRQGRAYEQYF

clone size: few
J gene: TRBJ1-1
V gene: TRBV2
D gene: .
CDR3 DNA: TGTGCCAGCGGTGGGGGGGACGGCACTGAAGCTTTCTTT
CDR3 protein: CASGGGDGTEAFF

clone size: .
J gene: TRBJ1-5
V gene: TRBV10-2
D gene: .
CDR3 DNA: TGCGCCAGCAGTAGGACAGCAGTAGTTAAAGATCAGCCCCAGCATTTT
CDR3 protein: CASSRTAVVKDQPQHF

clone size: .
J gene: TRBJ1-3
V gene: TRBV6-8
D gene: .
CDR3 DNA: TGTGCCAGCAGTTTCCAATCTGGAAACACCATATATTTT
CDR3 protein: CASSFQSGNTIYF

clone size: .
J gene: TRBJ1-4
V gene: TRBV11-3
D gene: .
CDR3 DNA: TGTGCCAGCAGCTTAGATGGGGGAGCAACTAATGAAAAACTGTTTTTT
CDR3 protein: CASSLDGGATNEKLFF

clone size: few
J gene: TRBJ2-3
V gene: TRBV28
D gene: .
CDR3 DNA: TGTGCCAGCAGTAGGCTGACAGGACTAGATAATACGCAGTATTTT
CDR3 protein: CASSRLTGLDNTQYF

clone size: .
J gene: TRBJ2-3
V gene: TRBV18
D gene: .
CDR3 DNA: TGTGCCAGCGCTCCGTTGGGCATAGATACGCAGTATTTT
CDR3 protein: CASAPLGIDTQYF

clone size: few
J gene: TRBJ2-7
V gene: TRBV30
D gene: .
CDR3 DNA: TGTGCCTGGAGTACGCAGAACTACGAGCAGTACTTC
CDR3 protein: CAWSTQNYEQYF

clone size: few
J gene: TRBJ2-1
V gene: TRBV9
D gene: TRBD2
CDR3 DNA: TGTGCCAGCAGCGTAGGTAGCGGGAGCTCCTACAATGAGCAGTTCTTC
CDR3 protein: CASSVGSGSSYNEQFF

clone size: many
J gene: TRBJ2-7
V gene: TRBV7-2
D gene: .
CDR3 DNA: TGTGCCAGCAGTTCCGGGACGGACTACGAGCAGTACTTC
CDR3 protein: CASSSGTDYEQYF

clone size: .
J gene: TRBJ2-1
V gene: TRBV11-3
D gene: .
CDR3 DNA: TGTGCCAGCAGCTCCCTGGTACGATCCTACAATGAGCAGTTCTTC
CDR3 protein: CASSSLVRSYNEQFF

clone size: .
J gene: TRBJ2-3
V gene: TRBV11-3
D gene: TRBD1
CDR3 DNA: TGTGCCAGCAGCTCAAGCGGGACAGGGGCGGCAGATACGCAGTATTTT
CDR3 protein: CASSSSGTGAADTQYF

clone size: medium-sized
J gene: TRBJ1-5
V gene: TRBV11-3
D gene: .
CDR3 DNA: TGTGCCAGCAGGCCGGGGGTGGGCAATCAGCCCCAGCATTTT
CDR3 protein: CASRPGVGNQPQHF

clone size: .
J gene: TRBJ1-4
V gene: TRBV28
D gene: TRBD1
CDR3 DNA: TGTGCCAGCAGTTTTACAGGGGGCGTGCAAAATGAAAAACTGTTTTTT
CDR3 protein: CASSFTGGVQNEKLFF

clone size: .
J gene: TRBJ1-4
V gene: TRBV18
D gene: .
CDR3 DNA: TGTGCCAGCTCACCACAGGGAGGGACGTCAAATGAAAAACTGTTTTTT
CDR3 protein: CASSPQGGTSNEKLFF

clone size: few
J gene: TRBJ2-7
V gene: TRBV5-1
D gene: TRBD2
CDR3 DNA: TGCGCCAGCAAGTCCGCCCCGGCGGGAGAAGGCGAGCAGTACTTC
CDR3 protein: CASKSAPAGEGEQYF

clone size: .
J gene: TRBJ2-3
V gene: TRBV19
D gene: .
CDR3 DNA: TGTGCCAGTAGTATAGGTCTGGCGGATACGCAGTATTTT
CDR3 protein: CASSIGLADTQYF

clone size: .
J gene: TRBJ2-1
V gene: TRBV6-7
D gene: .
CDR3 DNA: TGTGCCAGCAGGGGAAAATTATGGGGGCCCAATGAGCAGTTCTTC
CDR3 protein: CASRGKLWGPNEQFF

clone size: .
J gene: TRBJ2-3
V gene: TRBV15
D gene: TRBD2
CDR3 DNA: TGTGCCACCAGCACGGGACTAGCGGGGGACACAGATACGCAGTATTTT
CDR3 protein: CATSTGLAGDTDTQYF

clone size: few
J gene: TRBJ2-1
V gene: TRBV11-3
D gene: TRBD1
CDR3 DNA: TGTGCCAGCAAGGACAGGGTCGGTCCGGGCAATGAGCAGTTCTTC
CDR3 protein: CASKDRVGPGNEQFF

clone size: few
J gene: TRBJ2-2
V gene: TRBV5-1
D gene: .
CDR3 DNA: TGCGCCAGCAGCTTGGCCGGGACTGGCGGGGAGCTGTTTTTT
CDR3 protein: CASSLAGTGGELFF

clone size: .
J gene: TRBJ1-3
V gene: TRBV18
D gene: .
CDR3 DNA: TGTGCCAGCTCACCATTGGACTCTGGAAACACCATATATTTT
CDR3 protein: CASSPLDSGNTIYF